The source of this T cell receptor beta chain is a study of PD-1 blockade in classical Hodgkin lymphoma. As for time point: cycle 4 day 1 (C4D1), after 6 weeks of nivolumab. Each patient relapsed following autologous stem cell transplantation, and prior brentuximab vedotin exposure differed. Using magnetic negative selection, the CD4+ T cells were separated out of thawed PBMCs. Best responses fell into complete response, partial response or progressive disease. Trimming took 1 base from V and 7 from J, leaving 11 bases between them. Germline V gene sequence: CDR1 SEHNR, CDR2 FQNEAQ (reference sequence). The CDR3 runs to 13 residues. The repertoire was sequenced with immunoSEQ multiplex PCR; TCRdb's copy has only in-frame clones and lacks some. The sample lists under 15,000 clones; about 88% were seen once.

The origin of this receptor is a human donor with classical Hodgkin lymphoma. V gene TRBV7-9 combines with J gene TRBJ2-7, with D possibly TRBD2 on 5 matching bases. The input for sequencing was CD4+ T cells from blood, taken before the fourth cycle of nivolumab. CDR3 loop: CASSLEGTGEQYF. DNA for the CDR3: TGTGCCAGCAGCTTAGAGGGAACGGGGGAGCAGTACTTC. The whole variable domain, remainder taken from reference TRBV7-9 and TRBJ2-7, is DTGVSQNPRHKITKRGQNVTFRCDPISEHNRLYWYRQTLGQGPEFLTYFQNEAQLEKSRLLSDRFSAERPKGSFSTLEIQRTEQGDSAMYLCASSLEGTGEQYFGPGTRLTVT.